A single sample is the source of the 12 T cell receptor beta chains below, sequenced in a study of blood T cell repertoires in COVID-19. Clones were sequenced by immunoSEQ multiplex PCR, and TCRdb holds only the in-frame ones, with some missing. The sample holds just over 50,000 clones, 86% seen once. The specimen sequenced was peripheral blood. These receptors originate from a man older than 75 with active COVID-19.

The chain recombines TRBV11-2 with TRBJ2-5; perhaps TRBD1 as D (5 bases). Germline CDR1 and CDR2: SGHAT and FQNNGV. This CDR3 is 15 amino acids long. Trimming shortened V by 5 bases and J by 0 bases, and 13 bases separated the two germline ends. The CDR3 sequence is CASSQLTANQETQYF. Written as DNA, the CDR3 is TGTGCCAGCAGCCAATTGACAGCAAACCAAGAGACCCAGTACTTC.

The chain combines TRBV5-4 with TRBJ1-1, with 8 bases lining up with TRBD1. CDR1 is SGHNT and CDR2 is YYREEE in the germline V gene (reference sequence). Unmatched junction bases numbered 9, after V lost 5 bases and J lost 3 bases. This CDR3 has 15 residues. The CDR3 coding sequence is TGTGCCAGCAGTCAGACAGGGGACTACGACACTGAAGCTTTCTTT. Its protein product is CASSQTGDYDTEAFF.

This clone was counted between two and nine times. This rearrangement joins TRBV5-5 to TRBJ1-1, with a weak D call TRBD1 (5 bases). Trimming removed 4 bases at V and 4 bases at J, with 20 bases between. The CDR3 loop spans 16 amino acids. CDR1 is SGHKS, CDR2 YYEKEE, per germline (reference sequence). The CDR3 DNA reads as TGTGCCAGCAGCCCCGCGGGAGCGCGGGGACGCACTGAAGCTTTCTTT. Its protein is CASSPAGARGRTEAFF.

This clone has just a few counts. The rearrangement links TRBV7-9 to TRBJ2-1; D perhaps matches TRBD1 (5 bases). Per the germline V gene, CDR1 is SEHNR and CDR2 is FQNEAQ (reference sequence). The CDR3 contains 16 residues. With 1 base removed from V and 3 bases from J, the gap between germline ends came to 13 bases. This chain's CDR3 is CASSLGPGIVYNEQFF. The DNA for the CDR3 is TGTGCCAGCAGCTTAGGGCCAGGGATTGTCTACAATGAGCAGTTCTTC.

This chain connects TRBV10-3 to TRBJ1-3, with 7 bases matching TRBD1. This CDR3 has 14 amino acids. Germline assignment: CDR1 ENHRY and CDR2 SYGVKD. The V gene end was trimmed by 4 bases and the J gene end by 4 bases; junction bases not matched to a gene: 4. The CDR3 DNA follows: TGTGCCATCAGTGGGACAGGAATCGGAAACACCATATATTTT. Its translation: CAISGTGIGNTIYF.

V is TRBV7-6 and J is TRBJ1-3; D is perhaps TRBD1 (6 bases). The CDR3 is made up of 16 amino acids. The germline gives CDR1 SGHVS, CDR2 FNYEAQ. V was trimmed by 6 bases and J by 0 bases, leaving 15 bases between them. In DNA form, the CDR3 reads TGTGCCAGCAGTCATTCGGGGGGCAACTCTGGAAACACCATATATTTT. Translating it yields CASSHSGGNSGNTIYF.

This chain connects TRBV30 to TRBJ1-1; no clear D gene. Germline loops: CDR1 GTSNPN, CDR2 SVGIG (reference sequence). V was shortened by 0 bases and J by 11 bases, with 10 bases between the two germline ends. The length of the CDR3 is 11 residues. The CDR3 reads CAWSVGGKAFF. The CDR3 DNA is TGTGCCTGGAGTGTCGGAGGGAAGGCTTTCTTT.

V is TRBV20-1 and J is TRBJ2-2; D is ambiguous. With 6 bases removed from V and 3 bases from J, the gap between germline ends came to 5 bases. CDR3 length: 11 residues. Germline CDR1 reads DFQATT; CDR2 reads SNEGSKA (reference sequence). As DNA, the CDR3 is TGCAGTGCCTCAGACACCGGGGAGCTGTTTTTT. As protein: CSASDTGELFF.

The chain employs TRBV27 and TRBJ2-1; D may be TRBD2 (6 bases). CDR1 MNHEY and CDR2 SMNVEV come from the germline V gene (reference sequence). Trimming left V 5 bases short and J 8 bases short, with 22 bases between. The CDR3 spans 16 residues. For the CDR3, the DNA is TGTGCCAGCAGTACCCGGGACTCACGGGTTGGGGATGAGCAGTTCTTC. Its translation is CASSTRDSRVGDEQFF.

This clone was counted only a few times. The chain has TRBV28 and TRBJ1-6, with D possibly being TRBD1 (5 bases). CDR3 length: 21 amino acids. CDR1 and CDR2 from the germline V gene are MDHEN and SYDVKM. V shed 5 bases and J shed 0 bases, with 26 bases lying between them. The CDR3 nucleotides read TGTGCCAGCAGTACCCCCCTGGGTAGGGCATGGACAAGCTCCTATAATTCACCCCTCCACTTT. Amino acids: CASSTPLGRAWTSSYNSPLHF. The full variable domain, rest sourced from reference TRBV28 and TRBJ1-6, is DVKVTQSSRYLVKRTGEKVFLECVQDMDHENMFWYRQDPGLGLRLIYFSYDVKMKEKGDIPEGYSVSREKKERFSLILESASTNQTSMYLCASSTPLGRAWTSSYNSPLHFGNGTRLTVT.

V is TRBV25-1 and J is TRBJ2-2; D unresolved. The length of the CDR3 is 13 residues. Trimming pared 3 bases from V and 1 base from J, leaving 3 bases between. The germline gives CDR1 MGHDK, CDR2 SYGVNS. The CDR3 DNA is TGTGCCAGCAGTGACAGGAACACCGGGGAGCTGTTTTTT. Translating gives CASSDRNTGELFF.

Details on this clone: The sample holds other DNA sequences that translate to the same CDR3. The gene calls are TRBV10-3 and TRBJ1-3, with D perhaps TRBD1 (5 bases). The CDR3 loop spans 13 amino acids. V was clipped by 11 bases and J by 0 bases, with 11 bases between them. CDR1 is ENHRY and CDR2 is SYGVKD in the germline V gene. CDR3 in amino acids: CAHRGTSGNTIYF. The CDR3, as DNA: TGTGCCCACCGGGGGACCTCTGGAAACACCATATATTTT.